The clone carrying this T cell receptor (beta chain) has just a few counts. The source of the sample is a study of blood T cells in healthy people across ages. Through a sample-barcoded 5' primer and a J-beta primer mix, a second PCR was run for roughly 7 to 12 cycles. TCRdb itself ran the 5' RACE reads through MiXCR, one entry per CDR3 protein. The sample has 1.5 million or so distinct CDR3 sequences; around 40% are singletons. This clonotype originated in a woman between 18 and 29 years old in good health. Input material: blood.

This CDR3 is CASSSPGTHNEQFF. DNA of the CDR3: TGTGCCAGCAGTTCCCCCGGGACCCACAATGAGCAGTTCTTC. This sequence joins TRBV28 and TRBJ2-1; D assignment may be TRBD1 or TRBD2 (5 bases each). The CDR3 covers 14 residues. Germline-derived CDR1 and CDR2 are MDHEN and SYDVKM. Trimming left V 4 bases short and J 5 bases short, with 12 bases between.